Presented here are 24 T cell receptor beta chains from one specimen sequenced in a study of blood T cells in healthy people across ages (dated by TCRdb to the mid-2010s). The library was obtained by 5' RACE. The sequencing machine was an Illumina HiSeq 2500. A second PCR of about 6 to 12 cycles was run with a J-beta primer mix and a sample-barcoded 5' primer. The public reads were reanalyzed by TCRdb: fastp trimming at Q25, MiXCR alignment, in-frame beta chains only. A single entry per CDR3 protein holds the most common genes and DNA from its merged rows. For this sample there are some 930,000 distinct CDR3 sequences; 25% to 30% appear just once. About 10% of the sample is in the top ten clones. The data also belong to a second study, concerning T cells of mothers and their children.

The source material was blood. Receptors originate from a woman aged 40-49 years in good health.

The gene calls are TRBV27 and TRBJ1-2; D is undetermined. This CDR3 spans 14 amino acids. Between the trimmed V and J ends, which lost 5 bases and 3 bases, there was a span of 13 bases. Germline V gene lookup returns CDR1 MNHEY and CDR2 SMNVEV (reference sequence). The DNA of the CDR3 is TGTGCCAGCAGTCCACAAGGGAAGGACTATGGCTACACCTTC. As protein: CASSPQGKDYGYTF.

This clonotype has a handful of counts. The genes are TRBV7-2 and TRBJ1-2; no clear D. V was pared by 5 bases and J by 0 bases, with 10 bases between. The CDR3 runs 14 residues. Germline CDR1 reads SGHTA; CDR2 reads FQGNSA. The CDR3 nucleotides read TGTGCCAGCAGCCCCCAAGGGACTAACTATGGCTACACCTTC. The encoded protein is CASSPQGTNYGYTF.

V is TRBV19 and J is TRBJ2-6; maybe TRBD2 (6 bases). The CDR3 sequence is 15 residues long. V shed 3 bases and J shed 3 bases, with 9 bases lying between them. Germline values: CDR1 LNHDA, CDR2 SQIVND (reference sequence). CDR3 DNA: TGTGCCAGTAGTATTGGGGGAGGTGGGGCCAACGTCCTGACTTTC. This gives the protein CASSIGGGGANVLTF.

The V gene is TRBV2, the J gene TRBJ1-5; 9 positions agree with TRBD1. The length of the CDR3 is 15 residues. Per germline, CDR1 SNHLY and CDR2 FYNNEI. Unmatched junction bases numbered 8, after V lost 6 bases and J lost 5 bases. Written as DNA, the CDR3 is TGTGCCAGCAGGGACCGTACAGGGGGCGATCAGCCCCAGCATTTT. This encodes CASRDRTGGDQPQHF.

The chain uses TRBV28 and TRBJ2-1; the match to TRBD2 covers 7 bases. Unmatched junction bases numbered 10, after V lost 7 bases and J lost 4 bases. CDR3 length equals 15 residues. Germline CDR1 MDHEN, CDR2 SYDVKM. The CDR3 reads CASISPGLLYNEQFF. In nucleotides, the CDR3 is TGTGCCAGCATATCCCCGGGACTACTTTACAATGAGCAGTTCTTC.

The chain has TRBV29-1 and TRBJ2-5, with 9 bases matching TRBD2. TRBJ2-7 matches the DNA end more closely, so the J call is doubtful. Looked up from germline, CDR1 is SQVTM and CDR2 is ANQGSEA. The CDR3 is 13 amino acids. The CDR3 DNA reads TGCAGCGTTAGGGCGGGAGGGCCGTACGAGCAGTACTTC. This translates into CSVRAGGPYEQYF.

The chain employs TRBV20-1 and TRBJ2-3; D unclear. The CDR3 consists of 14 residues. With 5 bases removed from V and 3 bases from J, the gap between germline ends came to 15 bases. Per the germline V gene, CDR1 is DFQATT and CDR2 is SNEGSKA (reference sequence). The CDR3 DNA is TGCAGTGCTCCCCGGGTAGAATCTACAGATACGCAGTATTTT. Its translation: CSAPRVESTDTQYF.

The rearrangement joins TRBV4-2 to TRBJ2-7, with 8 bases matching TRBD2. This CDR3 has 14 residues. Germline trimming cut 8 bases from V and 0 bases from J; bases unmatched to any gene: 6. Germline CDR1 LGHNA, CDR2 YNFKEQ. The CDR3 loop reads CASSSGSLSYEQYF. CDR3 in DNA: TGTGCCAGCTCCAGCGGGAGCCTCTCCTACGAGCAGTACTTC.

This clonotype has just a few counts. The chain carries TRBV7-2 and TRBJ1-5; 8 bases align to TRBD1. This CDR3 has 17 residues. J was trimmed by 2 bases and V by 3 bases; bases with no gene match: 9. Germline loops: CDR1 SGHTA, CDR2 FQGNSA. The CDR3 DNA is TGTGCCAGCAGCTTGGGGGTGGACAGGGTTGGCAATCAGCCCCAGCATTTT. This translates into CASSLGVDRVGNQPQHF.

V is TRBV29-1 and J is TRBJ1-1; D is unresolved. There are 13 residues in the CDR3. V gave up 3 bases and J gave up 3 bases, with 11 bases separating them. Germline CDR1 reads SQVTM; CDR2 reads ANQGSEA. For the CDR3, the DNA is TGCAGCGTTGATCGGGGAGGAGACACTGAAGCTTTCTTT. It codes for CSVDRGGDTEAFF.

This clonotype was found once. CDR3 region: CASSRRDDRIDTQYF. CDR3 nucleotides: TGCGCCAGCAGCCGACGGGACGACAGGATCGATACGCAGTATTTT. V is TRBV5-1 and J is TRBJ2-3, with D tentatively TRBD1 (6 bases). The germline gives CDR1 SGHRS, CDR2 YFSETQ. The CDR3 runs to 15 residues. The V end was cut by 4 bases, the J end by 6 bases, with 18 bases between.

About this clonotype: Just one base apart from a much larger clone, this may be a read error. This chain connects TRBV27 to TRBJ1-2; maybe TRBD1 (5 bases). The CDR3 sequence is 13 residues long. CDR1 MNHEY and CDR2 SMNVEV come from the germline V gene (reference sequence). In nucleotides, the CDR3 is TGTGCCAGCAGTCTTACCCAGGGCTATGGCCACACCTTC. It specifies CASSLTQGYGHTF.

The rearrangement joins TRBV28 to TRBJ1-5; D remains ambiguous. CDR3 size: 15 residues. Trimming took 1 base from V and 5 from J, leaving 12 bases between them. Germline assignment: CDR1 MDHEN and CDR2 SYDVKM. For the CDR3, the DNA is TGTGCCAGCAGTTTATTAACCAGGCAAGATCAGCCCCAGCATTTT. It encodes CASSLLTRQDQPQHF.

This chain joins TRBV6-2 or TRBV6-3 and TRBJ2-3, with D hard to call. V lost 8 bases to trimming and J lost 10 bases, with 19 bases between them. Per the germline V gene, CDR1 is MNHEY and CDR2 is SVGEGT. The length of the CDR3 is 13 residues. Here the CDR3 reads CASADPPGNAQYF. In nucleotides, the CDR3 is TGTGCCAGCGCGGACCCGCCTGGTAACGCGCAGTATTTT.

This clonotype was counted a few times. This chain joins TRBV12-3 or TRBV12-4 and TRBJ1-2; perhaps TRBD1 as D (6 bases). V was clipped by 7 bases and J by 0 bases, with 24 bases between them. The CDR3 totals 18 residues. This CDR3 is CASNEQGYYMNANYGYTF. The CDR3, as DNA: TGTGCCAGCAATGAACAGGGTTATTACATGAACGCTAACTATGGCTACACCTTC.

The chain has TRBV7-3 and TRBJ2-4; 7 bases align to TRBD1. V was clipped by 5 bases and J by 5 bases; unmatched bases: 3. The CDR3 is 13 amino acids. Germline loops: CDR1 SGHTA, CDR2 FQGTGA. This CDR3 is CASSIQGENIQYF. In nucleotides, the CDR3 is TGTGCCAGCAGCATTCAGGGGGAAAACATTCAGTACTTC.

This clonotype was observed a few times. The chain is built from TRBV12-3 or TRBV12-4 and TRBJ2-5, with D perhaps TRBD1 or TRBD2 (5 bases each). The CDR3 extends over 15 amino acids. The V end lost 6 bases, the J end lost 10 bases, and 24 bases lay between the germline ends. The CDR3 is CASRGAGTEQRDQYF. CDR3 bases: TGTGCCAGCAGGGGAGCCGGGACGGAACAACGAGACCAGTACTTC.

This clonotype was seen many times. V is TRBV12-3 or TRBV12-4 and J is TRBJ2-7; TRBD2 matches at 7 bases. The V gene end was trimmed by 8 bases and the J gene end by 0 bases; junction bases not matched to a gene: 10. CDR3 length: 15 amino acids. CDR3 coding DNA: TGTGCCAGCCGCCCCGGGGAGGGGACCTCCTACGAGCAGTACTTC. Translated: CASRPGEGTSYEQYF.

In its sample, this clonotype was seen a few times. CDR3: CASSLNRGGPSNQPQHF. CDR3 nucleotide sequence: TGTGCCAGCAGCTTAAACAGGGGGGGGCCGAGCAATCAGCCCCAGCATTTT. The chain has TRBV7-2 and TRBJ1-5; 8 bases align to TRBD1. The CDR3 covers 17 residues. CDR1 SGHTA and CDR2 FQGNSA come from the germline V gene. V lost 2 bases to trimming and J lost 1 base; unmatched junction nucleotides: 7.

Ten or more counts support this clonotype. The chain is built from TRBV2 and TRBJ2-1; 14 bases line up with TRBD2. The CDR3 consists of 15 residues. The V segment lost 7 bases and the J segment 7 bases; nucleotides outside the gene matches: 6. Germline-derived CDR1 and CDR2 are SNHLY and FYNNEI. The DNA of the CDR3 is TGTGCCAGCACCGGGACTAGCGGGAGCTCTAATGAGCAGTTCTTC. Its protein is CASTGTSGSSNEQFF.

This clonotype was counted at least ten times. This chain connects TRBV7-8 to TRBJ2-5; possibly TRBD1 or TRBD2 for D (5 bases each). The germline V gene has CDR1 SGHVS and CDR2 FQNEAQ. Trimming left V 2 bases short and J 0 bases short, with 10 bases between. The CDR3 has 15 amino acids. As DNA, the CDR3 is TGTGCCAGCAGCTTAAGACAGCGGAACCAAGAGACCCAGTACTTC. Translated: CASSLRQRNQETQYF.

The V call is TRBV6-5, the J call TRBJ2-2; 8 positions match TRBD2. There are 16 residues in the CDR3. J was trimmed by 6 bases and V by 6 bases; bases with no gene match: 12. Germline values: CDR1 MNHEY, CDR2 SVGAGI. As DNA, the CDR3 is TGTGCCAGCAGCTGGAGCGGCGGGGGGATGCCCGGGGAGCTGTTTTTT. This gives the protein CASSWSGGGMPGELFF.

This clonotype turned up a few times. This may arise from a read error, as a much more abundant clone is one base away. CDR3 sequence: CASSYSGGSYNEQYF. In DNA form, the CDR3 reads TGTGCCAGCAGTTACTCCGGGGGCTCCTACAATGAGCAGTACTTC. The rearrangement links TRBV6-2 or TRBV6-3 to TRBJ2-1; TRBD1 or TRBD2 may be the D gene (6 bases each). Judging by the DNA end, TRBJ2-7 fits better; the J call may be wrong. The CDR3 length is 15 residues. The germline V gene has CDR1 MNHEY and CDR2 SVGEGT.

Concerning this clonotype itself: One end of the junction does not line up with germline, which may come from a read error. The chain has TRBV13 and TRBJ2-1, with D unclear. Germline V gene lookup returns CDR1 PRHDT and CDR2 FYEKMQ (reference sequence). CDR3 size: 14 residues. The CDR3: CACSLRSSYNEQFF. The CDR3 bases are TGTGCCTGCAGCTTGCGGAGCTCCTACAATGAGCAGTTCTTC.